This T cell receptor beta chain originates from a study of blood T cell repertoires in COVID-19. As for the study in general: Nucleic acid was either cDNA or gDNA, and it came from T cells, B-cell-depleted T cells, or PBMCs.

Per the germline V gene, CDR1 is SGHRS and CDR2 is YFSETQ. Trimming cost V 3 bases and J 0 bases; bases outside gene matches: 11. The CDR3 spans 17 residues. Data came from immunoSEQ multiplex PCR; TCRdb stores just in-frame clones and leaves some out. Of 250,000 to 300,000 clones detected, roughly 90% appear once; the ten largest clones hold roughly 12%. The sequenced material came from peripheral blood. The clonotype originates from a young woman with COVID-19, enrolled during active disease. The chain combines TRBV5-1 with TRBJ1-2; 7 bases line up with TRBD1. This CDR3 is CASSWQGVKLPNYGYTF. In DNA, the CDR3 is TGCGCCAGCAGCTGGCAGGGGGTAAAACTCCCTAACTATGGCTACACCTTC.